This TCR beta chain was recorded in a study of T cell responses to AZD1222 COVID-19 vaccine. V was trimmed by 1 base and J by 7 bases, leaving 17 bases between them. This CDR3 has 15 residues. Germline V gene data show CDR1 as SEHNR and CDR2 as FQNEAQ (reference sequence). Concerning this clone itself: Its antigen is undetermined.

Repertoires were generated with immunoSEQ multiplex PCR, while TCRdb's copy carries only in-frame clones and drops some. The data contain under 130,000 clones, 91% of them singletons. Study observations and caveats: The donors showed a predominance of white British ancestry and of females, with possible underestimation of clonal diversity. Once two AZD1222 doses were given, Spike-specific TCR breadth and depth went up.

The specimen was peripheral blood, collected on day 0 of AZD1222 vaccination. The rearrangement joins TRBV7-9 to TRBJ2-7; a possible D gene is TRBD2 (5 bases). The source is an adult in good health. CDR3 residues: CASSLGSALTGEQYF. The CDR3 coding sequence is TGTGCCAGCAGCTTAGGTTCAGCGCTTACGGGGGAGCAGTACTTC.